The clone carrying this TCR beta chain was counted only a few times. Its antigen is unknown. Clones were read by immunoSEQ multiplex PCR, and TCRdb kept only the in-frame ones, dropping some. This table holds about 93,000 clones, 75% to 90% found once. Per germline, CDR1 MRHNA and CDR2 SNTAGT. The V gene end was trimmed by 3 bases and the J gene end by 4 bases; junction bases not matched to a gene: 3. CDR3 length equals 15 residues. These data belong to a study of T cell responses to AZD1222 COVID-19 vaccine. Study-level findings and limits: Baseline seropositives among AZD1222 recipients totaled only five or six. It should be noted that donors were predominantly white British and more often female, and clonal diversity was possibly underestimated. Distributed over spike, vaccine-associated CD4 TCRs predominated at 160-218 and 743-854. In the spike-specific TCR repertoire, nearly half reportedly target unmutated variant regions.

This clonotype originated in an adult who received the AZD1222 COVID-19 vaccine. The material was peripheral blood, obtained 28 days after the second AZD1222 dose. The chain is built from TRBV6-4 and TRBJ2-3, with 11 bases aligning to TRBD2. CDR3 sequence reads: CASSESSGGADTQYF. The CDR3 nucleotides read TGTGCCAGCAGTGAAAGTAGCGGGGGGGCAGATACGCAGTATTTT.